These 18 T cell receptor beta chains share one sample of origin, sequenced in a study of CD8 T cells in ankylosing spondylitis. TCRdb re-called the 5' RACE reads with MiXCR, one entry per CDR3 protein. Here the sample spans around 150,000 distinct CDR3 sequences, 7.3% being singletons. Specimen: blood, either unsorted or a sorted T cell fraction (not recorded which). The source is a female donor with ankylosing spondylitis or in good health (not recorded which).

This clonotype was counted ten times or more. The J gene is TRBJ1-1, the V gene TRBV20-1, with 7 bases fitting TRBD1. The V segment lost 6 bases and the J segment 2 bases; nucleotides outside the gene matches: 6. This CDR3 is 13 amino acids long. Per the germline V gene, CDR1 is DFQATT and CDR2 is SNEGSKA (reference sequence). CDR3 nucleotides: TGCAGTGCCCCGGGACAGACAAACACTGAAGCTTTCTTT. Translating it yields CSAPGQTNTEAFF.

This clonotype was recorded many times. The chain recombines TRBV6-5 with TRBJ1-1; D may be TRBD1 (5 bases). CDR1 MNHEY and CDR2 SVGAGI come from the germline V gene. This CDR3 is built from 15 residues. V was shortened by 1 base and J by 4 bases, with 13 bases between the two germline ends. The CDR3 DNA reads TGTGCCAGCAGTTACTTCTTCGCGGGGGGCACTGAAGCTTTCTTT. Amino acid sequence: CASSYFFAGGTEAFF.

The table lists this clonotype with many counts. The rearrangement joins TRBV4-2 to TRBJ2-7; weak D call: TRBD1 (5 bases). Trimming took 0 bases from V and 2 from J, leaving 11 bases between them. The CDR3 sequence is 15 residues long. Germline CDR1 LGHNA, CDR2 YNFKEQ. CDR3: CASSQEPDTTYEQYF. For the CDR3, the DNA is TGTGCCAGCAGCCAAGAACCGGACACCACCTACGAGCAGTACTTC.

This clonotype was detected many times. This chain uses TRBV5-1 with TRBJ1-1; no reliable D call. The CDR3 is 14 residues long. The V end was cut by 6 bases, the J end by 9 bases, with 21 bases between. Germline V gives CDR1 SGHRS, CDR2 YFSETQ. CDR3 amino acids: CASTPGEGGLKAFF. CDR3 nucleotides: TGCGCCAGCACCCCCGGGGAGGGTGGCTTGAAAGCTTTCTTT.

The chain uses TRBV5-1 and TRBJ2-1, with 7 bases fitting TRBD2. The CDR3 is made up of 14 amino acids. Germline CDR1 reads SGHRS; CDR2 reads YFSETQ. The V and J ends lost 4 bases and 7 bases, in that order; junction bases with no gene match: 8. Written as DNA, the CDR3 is TGCGCCAGCAGCCCCATTGTGGGGGGGAATGAGCAGTTCTTC. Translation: CASSPIVGGNEQFF.

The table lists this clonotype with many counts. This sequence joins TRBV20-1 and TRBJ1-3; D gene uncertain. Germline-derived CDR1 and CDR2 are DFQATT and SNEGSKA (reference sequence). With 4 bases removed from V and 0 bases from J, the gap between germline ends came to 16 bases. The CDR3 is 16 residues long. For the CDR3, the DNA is TGCAGTGCTACTCCGGCCGGGTTAAGCTCTGGAAACACCATATATTTT. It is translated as CSATPAGLSSGNTIYF.

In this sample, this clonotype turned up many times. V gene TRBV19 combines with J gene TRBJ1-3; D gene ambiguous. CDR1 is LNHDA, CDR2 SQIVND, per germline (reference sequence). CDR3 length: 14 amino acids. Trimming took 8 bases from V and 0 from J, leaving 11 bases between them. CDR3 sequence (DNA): TGTGCCAGTGGACTGGCCCCCTCTGGAAACACCATATATTTT. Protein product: CASGLAPSGNTIYF.

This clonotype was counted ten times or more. CDR3 loop: CASSLASGQMNTEAFF. The DNA for the CDR3 is TGCGCCAGCAGCTTGGCCTCCGGACAAATGAACACTGAAGCTTTCTTT. The chain couples TRBV5-1 to TRBJ1-1; possible D gene TRBD1, 5 bases. Trimming left V 0 bases short and J 0 bases short, with 12 bases between. This CDR3 spans 16 amino acids. Looked up from germline, CDR1 is SGHRS and CDR2 is YFSETQ.

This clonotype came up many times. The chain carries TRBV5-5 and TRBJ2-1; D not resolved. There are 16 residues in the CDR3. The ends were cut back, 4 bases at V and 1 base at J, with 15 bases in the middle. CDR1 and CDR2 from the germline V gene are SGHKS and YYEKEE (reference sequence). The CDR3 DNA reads TGTGCCAGCAGCCCGCCCCCACTGGGATCCTACAATGAGCAGTTCTTC. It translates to CASSPPPLGSYNEQFF. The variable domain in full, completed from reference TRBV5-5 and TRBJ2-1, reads DAGVTQSPTHLIKTRGQQVTLRCSPISGHKSVSWYQQVLGQGPQFIFQYYEKEERGRGNFPDRFSARQFPNYSSELNVNALLLGDSALYLCASSPPPLGSYNEQFFGPGTRLTVL.

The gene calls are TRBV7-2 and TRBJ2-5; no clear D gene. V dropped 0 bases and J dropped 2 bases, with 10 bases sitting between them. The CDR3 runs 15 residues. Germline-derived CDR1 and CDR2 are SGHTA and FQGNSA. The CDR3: CASSLAGMKQETQYF. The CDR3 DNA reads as TGTGCCAGCAGCTTAGCGGGAATGAAACAAGAGACCCAGTACTTC. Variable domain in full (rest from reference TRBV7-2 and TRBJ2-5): GAGVSQSPSNKVTEKGKDVELRCDPISGHTALYWYRQSLGQGLEFLIYFQGNSAPDKSGLPSDRFSAERTGGSVSTLTIQRTQQEDSAVYLCASSLAGMKQETQYFGPGTRLLVL.

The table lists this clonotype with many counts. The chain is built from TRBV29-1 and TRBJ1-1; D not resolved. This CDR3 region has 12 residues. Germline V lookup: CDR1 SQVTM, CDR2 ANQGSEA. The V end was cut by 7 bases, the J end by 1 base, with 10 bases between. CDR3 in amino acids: CSALTRNTEAFF. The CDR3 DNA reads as TGCAGCGCGCTGACAAGGAACACTGAAGCTTTCTTT.

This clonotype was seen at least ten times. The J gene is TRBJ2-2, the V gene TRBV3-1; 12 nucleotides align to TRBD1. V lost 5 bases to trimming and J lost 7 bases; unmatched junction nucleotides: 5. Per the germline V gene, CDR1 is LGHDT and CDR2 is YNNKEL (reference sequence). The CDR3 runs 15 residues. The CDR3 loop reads CASSGDRGRHGELFF. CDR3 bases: TGTGCCAGCAGCGGGGACAGGGGGCGCCACGGGGAGCTGTTTTTT.

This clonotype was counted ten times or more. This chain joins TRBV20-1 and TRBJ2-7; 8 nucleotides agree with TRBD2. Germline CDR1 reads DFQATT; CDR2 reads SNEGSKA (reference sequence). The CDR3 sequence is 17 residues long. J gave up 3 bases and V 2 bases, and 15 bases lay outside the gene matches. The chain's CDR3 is CSARRTPFIAGSYEQYF. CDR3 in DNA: TGCAGTGCTAGACGCACCCCCTTCATAGCGGGGAGCTACGAGCAGTACTTC.

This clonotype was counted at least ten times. CDR3 sequence (DNA): TGTGCCAGCAGCTTCAGACAGGTTCCCGAAGCTTTCTTT. As protein: CASSFRQVPEAFF. This rearrangement joins TRBV7-9 to TRBJ1-1; D possibly corresponds to TRBD1 (6 bases). Germline CDR1 SEHNR, CDR2 FQNEAQ (reference sequence). This CDR3 region has 13 residues. Trimming pared 3 bases from V and 8 bases from J, leaving 13 bases between.

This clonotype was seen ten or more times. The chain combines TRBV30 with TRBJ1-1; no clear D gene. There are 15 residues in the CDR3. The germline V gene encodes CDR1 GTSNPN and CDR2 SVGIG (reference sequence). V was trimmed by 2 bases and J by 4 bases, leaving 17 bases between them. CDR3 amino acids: CAWSPKGGQTTEAFF. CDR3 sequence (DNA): TGTGCCTGGAGTCCGAAGGGTGGTCAGACCACTGAAGCTTTCTTT.

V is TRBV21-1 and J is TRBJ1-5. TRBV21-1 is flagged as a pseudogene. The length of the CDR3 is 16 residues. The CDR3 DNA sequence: TGTGCCAGCAGCCGAAGGCCTACCGGGGGGGGCCAGCCCCAGCATTTT. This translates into CASSRRPTGGGQPQHF.

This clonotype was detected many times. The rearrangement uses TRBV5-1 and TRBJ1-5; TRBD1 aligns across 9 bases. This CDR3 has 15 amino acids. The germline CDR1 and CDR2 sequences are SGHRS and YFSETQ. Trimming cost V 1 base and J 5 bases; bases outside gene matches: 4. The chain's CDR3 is CASSLSDRGDQPQHF. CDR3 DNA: TGCGCCAGCAGCTTGTCGGACAGGGGCGATCAGCCCCAGCATTTT.

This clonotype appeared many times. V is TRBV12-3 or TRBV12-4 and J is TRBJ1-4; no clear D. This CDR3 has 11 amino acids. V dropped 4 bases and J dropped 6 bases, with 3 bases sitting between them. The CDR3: CASSYDEKLFF. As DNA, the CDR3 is TGTGCCAGCAGTTATGATGAAAAACTGTTTTTT.